Sequencing of this TCR beta chain was carried out in a study of early T cells in non-severe SARS-CoV-2 infection (dated by TCRdb to about 2021). Context from the whole study: Because TCR sequencing relied on bulk RNA taken from unsorted whole blood, pairing of alpha and beta chains was not possible.

The library was built by means of 5' RACE. This sample was sequenced with a NextSeq 500. The TCR library protocol attached unique molecular identifiers to individual cDNA molecules to correct for sequencing error and PCR bias. Both TCR alpha and beta chains were sequenced, and tight co-correlation was observed between alpha and beta sequence abundances in each sample. Per the original workflow: Decombinator V4 was used to annotate the V gene, J gene and CDR3 of the TCR sequences. Expanded TCRs were defined as changing significantly between any two time points under a Poisson model with p below 0.0001. Abundances of TCRs were expressed as counts per million after normalisation to the total number of TCRs sequenced in each sample. MAIT TCRs were defined by TRAV1-2 paired with TRAJ12, TRAJ20 or TRAJ33, and iNKT TCRs by TRAV10 paired with TRAJ18. VDJdb, accessed on 1 November 2021, was searched for TCRs annotated for CMV, EBV and SARS-CoV-2, and TCRs annotated for more than one antigen were excluded. The public sequencing data were trimmed at Q25 with fastp and processed into clonotypes with MiXCR by TCRdb, which kept only in-frame beta chains. Each entry is one CDR3 protein sequence, shown with its most common DNA and genes. TCRdb's processing, not the authors', yielded these V and J calls. For this sample there are roughly 30,000 distinct CDR3 sequences; about 6.6% appear just once. Of the sample, 30% to 35% falls within the top ten clones.

What the study reported, not specific to this receptor: VDJdb matching was skewed toward anti-spike CD8 responses and likely underestimated virus-specific expansions by missing private and CD4 specificities.

For CDR1 and CDR2, the germline V gene lists SGHAT and FQNNGV. The V and J ends are trimmed by 0 bases and 0 bases, leaving 12 bases between them. Spanning cysteine to phenylalanine, the CDR3 consists of 17 amino acids. Just the 51-base CDR3 DNA is kept, in frame starting at base 1. This was a case-control study nested in a cohort of healthcare workers in London, UK, who had nasopharyngeal swab PCR tests and blood samples taken every week. Between 23 and 31 March 2020, the week of the UK lockdown, healthcare workers were enrolled and then followed up weekly for as long as 16 weeks. This clonotype was recorded at least ten times. Its specific antigen is unknown. Per-nucleotide qualities are absent, and no much larger clonotype sits a single base away.

The chain was built from TRBV11-2 and TRBJ2-1, with a tentative D gene TRBD1 over 6 matching bases. The specimen comprised whole blood, sampled at baseline. This receptor was taken from an adult who was a healthcare worker with PCR-confirmed SARS-CoV-2 infection or an uninfected control (not recorded which). The DNA sequence follows: TGTGCCAGCAGCTTAGAGGGACACCCGAGCTCCTACAATGAGCAGTTCTTC. This codes for CASSLEGHPSSYNEQFF. Where the CDR3 stops, the reference TRBV11-2 and TRBJ2-1 genes take over; the full variable domain is EAGVAQSPRYKIIEKRQSVAFWCNPISGHATLYWYQQILGQGPKLLIQFQNNGVVDDSQLPKDRFSAERLKGVDSTLKIQPAKLEDSAVYLCASSLEGHPSSYNEQFFGPGTRLTVL.